The entry below describes one T cell receptor beta chain. Its antigen is still unknown. Germline CDR1 reads LNHDA; CDR2 reads SQIVND (reference sequence). V shed 5 bases and J shed 0 bases, with 9 bases lying between them. The CDR3 extends over 14 amino acids. The sample belongs to a study of OX40 agonist ivuxolimab in advanced cancers. Study at large: Ivuxolimab doses were 0.01, 0.1, 0.3, 1.5, 3 or 10 mg/kg every 2 weeks. With a range of roughly 20 to 80, age averaged approximately 54 years, and 75% to 90% were male. Partial responses occurred in Three dose-escalation patients, one with hepatocellular carcinoma and two with cutaneous melanoma.

General study results and limits: No determination was made of the antigen specificity of the expanded peripheral T cells.

The repertoire was sequenced with immunoSEQ multiplex PCR; TCRdb's copy has only in-frame clones and lacks some. The table has about 67,000 clones, 70% to 90% seen once; the top ten hold 2% to 2.5%. The chain uses TRBV19 and TRBJ2-3; TRBD1 might be the D (5 bases). The sequences come from CD4+ or CD8+ T cells sorted from blood, collected in a trial of the OX40 agonist ivuxolimab. The source is an adult with an advanced solid tumor such as melanoma, head and neck, liver or kidney cancer. The chain's CDR3 is CASSGQASTDTQYF. CDR3 nucleotide sequence: TGTGCCAGTAGTGGACAAGCTAGCACAGATACGCAGTATTTT.